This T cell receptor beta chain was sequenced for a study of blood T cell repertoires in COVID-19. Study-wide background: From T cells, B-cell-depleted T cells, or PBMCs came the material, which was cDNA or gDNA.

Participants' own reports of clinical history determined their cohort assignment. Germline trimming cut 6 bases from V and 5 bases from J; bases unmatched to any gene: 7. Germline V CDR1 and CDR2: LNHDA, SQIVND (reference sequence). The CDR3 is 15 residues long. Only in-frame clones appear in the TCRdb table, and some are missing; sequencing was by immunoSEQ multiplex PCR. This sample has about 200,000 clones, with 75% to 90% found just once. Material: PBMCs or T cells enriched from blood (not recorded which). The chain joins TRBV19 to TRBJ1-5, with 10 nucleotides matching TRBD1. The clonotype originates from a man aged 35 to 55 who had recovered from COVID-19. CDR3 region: CASSPSGQGYQPQHF. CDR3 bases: TGTGCCAGTAGCCCCTCGGGACAGGGGTATCAGCCCCAGCATTTT.